Described below is a single T cell receptor (beta chain) sequence and its context. Its antigen remains unidentified. Per-base quality was not reported, and no clone a single base away is much larger than it. Patients with a history of autoimmune disease or receiving systemic immunosuppression were excluded from the trial. Peripheral blood for TCR sequencing was collected from all dose cohorts at baseline, on cycle 4 day 1, and on cycle 7 day 1. The samples were taken from a phase I, first-in-human, multicenter, open-label dose-escalation trial of ivuxolimab. Adults with locally advanced or metastatic head and neck squamous cell, hepatocellular, melanoma or renal cell carcinoma were enrolled in the trial. Before TCR sequencing, CD4+ T cells and CD8+ T cells from peripheral blood were sorted into separate populations. For sequencing of the TCRbeta CDR3 region, genomic DNA was extracted from the sorted cells. The immunoSEQ Assay was used to sequence the TCRbeta CDR3 regions. TCRdb holds this immuneACCESS table with in-frame rearrangements only. Some clones are missing; in checked studies, unresolved V genes explain under half, and the rest has no known cause. Here the sample has over 45,000 clones; around 89% occur a single time. Roughly 30% of the sample is held by the ten biggest clonotypes.

The CDR3, cysteine through phenylalanine, is 15 amino acids long. The CDR3 DNA has 45 bases and is translated from base 1. Per the germline V gene, MNHEY is the CDR1 and SVGAGI is the CDR2. V loses 4 bases, J loses 1 base, and the germline ends lie 13 bases apart. These data originate in a study of OX40 agonist ivuxolimab in advanced cancers. At the level of the whole study: Ivuxolimab, which targeted the costimulatory receptor OX40 (CD134), was an agonistic, fully human IgG2 monoclonal antibody. Of the roughly 54 dose-escalation patients, hepatocellular carcinoma was present in roughly 19, melanoma in roughly 15, renal cell carcinoma in 9 and head and neck cancer in 9. Peripheral TCRbeta sequencing aimed to test whether ivuxolimab altered TCR sequence diversity and caused clonal T-cell expansion. The paper reports the monotherapy dose-escalation portion (N of about 47 patients) of the phase I ivuxolimab trial. The dose-escalation cohort was about 86% male with a mean age of about 58 years, ranging from roughly 20 to 80. Intravenous ivuxolimab was administered to patients every 2 weeks at six dose levels: 0.01, 0.1, 0.3, 1.5, 3 and 10 mg/kg. Prior anti-PD-1, anti-PD-L1 or anti-CTLA-4 therapy was permitted, and approximately 42% of dose-escalation patients had received checkpoint inhibitors. Partial responses occurred in three dose-escalation patients: two with cutaneous melanoma and one with hepatocellular carcinoma. What the study reported, not specific to this receptor: The antigen specificity of the peripheral T cells that underwent clonal expansion was not determined. Low levels of normalized T-cell clonal expansion were also seen in some nonresponding patients. At doses of 0.1 to 3.0 mg/kg, clonal expansion of both CD4+ and CD8+ T cells in blood was seen between baseline and week 6. On average, CD8+ T cells showed more expanded clones than CD4+ T cells after ivuxolimab. In the 0.1-3.0 mg/kg groups, partial responders had among the lowest normalized peripheral clonal expansion, particularly in CD8+ T cells.

The specimen was CD4+ or CD8+ T cells sorted from blood, collected in a trial of the OX40 agonist ivuxolimab. The TCR sequence derives from an adult with an advanced solid tumor such as melanoma, head and neck, liver or kidney cancer. This chain is built from TRBV6-5 and TRBJ1-2; TRBD1 is a weak D gene call, 6 bases matching. The DNA is as follows: TGTGCCAGCAGTTCAAGGGGGGGAATTAACTATGGCTACACCTTC. It translates as CASSSRGGINYGYTF.